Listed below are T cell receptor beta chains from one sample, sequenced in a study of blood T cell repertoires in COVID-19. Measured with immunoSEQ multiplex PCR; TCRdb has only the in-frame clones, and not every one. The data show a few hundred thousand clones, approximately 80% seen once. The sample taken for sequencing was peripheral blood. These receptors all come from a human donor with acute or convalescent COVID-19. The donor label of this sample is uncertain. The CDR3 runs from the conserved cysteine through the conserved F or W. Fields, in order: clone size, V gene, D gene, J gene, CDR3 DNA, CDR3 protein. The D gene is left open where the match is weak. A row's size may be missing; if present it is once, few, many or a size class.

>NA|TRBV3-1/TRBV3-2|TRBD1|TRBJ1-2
TGTGCCAGCAGCCGATTGGGACAGGGTATTAACTATGGCTACACCTTC
CASSRLGQGINYGYTF
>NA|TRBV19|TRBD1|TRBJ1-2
TGTGCCAGTGTCCAACAGGGGTCTGGCTATGGCTACACCTTC
CASVQQGSGYGYTF
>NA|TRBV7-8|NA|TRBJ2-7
TGTGCCAGCAGCTTACCCATATACGGAGCGGGCAGCTCCTACGAGCAGTACTTC
CASSLPIYGAGSSYEQYF
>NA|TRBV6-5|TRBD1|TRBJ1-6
TGTGCCAGCAGTTACCAGACAGGGTTGTATAATTCACCCCTCCACTTT
CASSYQTGLYNSPLHF
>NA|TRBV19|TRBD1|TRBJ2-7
TGTGCCAGTAGTGACACAGGGGGAGCATCCTACGAGCAGTACTTC
CASSDTGGASYEQYF
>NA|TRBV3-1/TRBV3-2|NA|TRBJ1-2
TGTGCCAGCAGCCAAGATGCGAGGATCTATGGCTACACCTTC
CASSQDARIYGYTF
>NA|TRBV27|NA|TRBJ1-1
TGTGCCAGCGGACGAACCCCAAGACAGGCCGCTTCGGAAGCTTTCTTT
CASGRTPRQAASEAFF
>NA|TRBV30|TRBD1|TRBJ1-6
TGTGCCTGGATGGGACAGCCCAATTCACCCCTCCACTTT
CAWMGQPNSPLHF
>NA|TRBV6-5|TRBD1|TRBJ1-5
TGTGCCAGCAGTCCCGGGACAGGCACCGCTCAGCCCCAGCATTTT
CASSPGTGTAQPQHF
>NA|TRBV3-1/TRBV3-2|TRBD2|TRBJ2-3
TGTGCCAGCACCAGACGGGGGGGCCGAAGAACAGATACGCAGTATTTT
CASTRRGGRRTDTQYF
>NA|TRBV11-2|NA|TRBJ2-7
TGTGCCAGCAGCTTACTCCCAGGGGGGAGCTCCTACGAGCAGTACTTC
CASSLLPGGSSYEQYF
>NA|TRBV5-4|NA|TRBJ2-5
TGTGCCAGCAGCTTAGGCGGGGTGGAGGGCCAGTACTTC
CASSLGGVEGQYF
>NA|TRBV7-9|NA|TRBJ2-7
TGTGCCAGCAGCTTGGTGGGGCCAAGGGAGCAGTACTTC
CASSLVGPREQYF
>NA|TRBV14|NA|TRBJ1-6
TGTGCCAGCAGCCAAGACCACAGAGTCAATTCACCCCTCCACTTT
CASSQDHRVNSPLHF
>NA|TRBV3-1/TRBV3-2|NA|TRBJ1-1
TGTGCCAGCAGCACACGACAGTATCACACTGAAGCTTTCTTT
CASSTRQYHTEAFF
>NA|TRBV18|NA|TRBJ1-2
TGTGCCAGCTCACCTAGAGCAAAAGGACAGTCTAACTATGGCTACACCTTC
CASSPRAKGQSNYGYTF
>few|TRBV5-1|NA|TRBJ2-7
TGCGCCAGCAGCTTGGACGTTGGCCCCATATGGGAGCAGTACTTC
CASSLDVGPIWEQYF
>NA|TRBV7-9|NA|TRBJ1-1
TGTGCCAGCAGCTACGGACAGACGAACACTGAAGCTTTCTTT
CASSYGQTNTEAFF
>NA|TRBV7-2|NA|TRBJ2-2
TGTGCCAGCAGCTTATTTTTGGGACAGAACACCGGGGAGCTGTTTTTT
CASSLFLGQNTGELFF
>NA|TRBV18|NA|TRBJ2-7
TGTGCCAGCTCACCACGGGACACCGCCCTAGGGGAGCAGTACTTC
CASSPRDTALGEQYF
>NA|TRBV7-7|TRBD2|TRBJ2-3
TGTGCCAGCAGCTCTACCATGGCTAGCGGGGGGCCCAAGTATTTT
CASSSTMASGGPKYF
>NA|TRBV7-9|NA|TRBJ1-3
TGTGCCAGCAGCCTGGGGCACTCTGATGGAAACACCATATATTTT
CASSLGHSDGNTIYF
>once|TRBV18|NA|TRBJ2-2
TGTGCCAGCTCACCACGGCGGAACAGGGCTGGCACCGGGGAGCTGTTTTTT
CASSPRRNRAGTGELFF
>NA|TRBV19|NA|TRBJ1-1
TGTGCCAGTAGTATACCGAGGGCCGCTATGAACACTGAAGCTTTCTTT
CASSIPRAAMNTEAFF
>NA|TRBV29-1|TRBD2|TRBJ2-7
TGCAGCGTTGTGTGGGCGGGGGGCCACTCCTACGAGCAGTACTTC
CSVVWAGGHSYEQYF
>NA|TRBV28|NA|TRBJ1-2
TGTGCCACCGTGTGGGGCAGGGACTACGGCTACACCTTC
CATVWGRDYGYTF
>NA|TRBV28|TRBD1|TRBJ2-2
TGTGGGTCTCACGACAGGGGATTCACCGGGGAGCTGTTTTTT
CGSHDRGFTGELFF
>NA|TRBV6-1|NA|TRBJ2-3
TGTGCCAGCAGTGAGGTCACTGGAGATACGCAGTATTTT
CASSEVTGDTQYF
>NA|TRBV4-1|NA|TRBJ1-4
TGCGCCAGCAGCCAGACAGCAACTAATGAAAAACTGTTTTTT
CASSQTATNEKLFF
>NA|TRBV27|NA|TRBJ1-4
TGTGCCAGCAGGCCCCTTGGCGGCAATGAAAAACTGTTTTTT
CASRPLGGNEKLFF
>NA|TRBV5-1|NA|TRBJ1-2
TGCGCCAGCAGCTTGGCCGGCGGATGGGGAGGCGGTGGCTACACCTTC
CASSLAGGWGGGGYTF
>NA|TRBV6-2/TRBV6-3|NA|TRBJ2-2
TGTGCCAGCAGTTACAGCTCCGGGGGCGGGGAGCTGTTTTTT
CASSYSSGGGELFF
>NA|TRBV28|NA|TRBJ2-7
TGTGCCAGCATCGGGAACTCCTACGAGCAGTACTTC
CASIGNSYEQYF